These T cell receptor beta chains were read from a single sample in a study of spatial heterogeneity in lung cancer. TCRdb passed the 5' RACE reads through MiXCR, listing each CDR3 protein once. The sample has about 82,000 distinct CDR3 sequences, about 12% seen once. The sample consisted of PBMCs, taken at surgery. These TCRs come from a male donor with early-stage non-small cell lung cancer. Both conserved end residues are part of each CDR3. Each record gives: J gene, D gene, V gene, clone size, CDR3 DNA, CDR3 protein. A D gene is named only where the DNA matches it firmly. Some rows have no size entry. The others give once, few or many, or a class for an expanded clone.

j_gene: TRBJ2-7
d_gene: NA
v_gene: TRBV7-8
abundance: NA
CDR3nt: TGTGCCAGCAGCTTAGAGAGGGCGGCCTACGAGCAGTACTTC
CDR3aa: CASSLERAAYEQYF

j_gene: TRBJ2-5
d_gene: TRBD2
v_gene: TRBV6-1
abundance: NA
CDR3nt: TGTGCCAGCAGTGAAGTTACTAGCGGGGGAGAGACCCAGTACTTC
CDR3aa: CASSEVTSGGETQYF

j_gene: TRBJ2-3
d_gene: NA
v_gene: TRBV10-3
abundance: NA
CDR3nt: TGTGCCGGAAGAGGGGGGCCCACAGATACGCAGTATTTT
CDR3aa: CAGRGGPTDTQYF

j_gene: TRBJ2-7
d_gene: NA
v_gene: TRBV27
abundance: many
CDR3nt: TGTGCCAGCAGTACCTCCGGCAACGAGCAGTACTTC
CDR3aa: CASSTSGNEQYF

j_gene: TRBJ1-4
d_gene: NA
v_gene: TRBV5-1
abundance: NA
CDR3nt: TGCGCCAGCAGCTGGGGGGCCCGGGTTGCAACTAATGAAAAACTGTTTTTT
CDR3aa: CASSWGARVATNEKLFF

j_gene: TRBJ2-7
d_gene: TRBD1
v_gene: TRBV4-1
abundance: few
CDR3nt: TGCGCCAGCAGCCAATCCGGACAGGTAGACTACGAGCAGTACTTC
CDR3aa: CASSQSGQVDYEQYF

j_gene: TRBJ1-1
d_gene: NA
v_gene: TRBV29-1
abundance: few
CDR3nt: TGCAGCGTTGGCAGAGCGATGAACACTGAAGCTTTCTTT
CDR3aa: CSVGRAMNTEAFF

j_gene: TRBJ2-4
d_gene: NA
v_gene: TRBV20-1
abundance: few
CDR3nt: TGCAGTGCTAGAGATTGGCAGGGCCGGGCCAAAAACATTCAGTACTTC
CDR3aa: CSARDWQGRAKNIQYF

j_gene: TRBJ2-7
d_gene: NA
v_gene: TRBV12-3/TRBV12-4
abundance: NA
CDR3nt: TGTGCCAGCAGTTTAAAACAGAACTCCTACGAGCAGTACTTC
CDR3aa: CASSLKQNSYEQYF

j_gene: TRBJ2-3
d_gene: NA
v_gene: TRBV7-9
abundance: few
CDR3nt: TGTGCCAGCAGCTTAGAACTTCTATGGGATACGCAGTATTTT
CDR3aa: CASSLELLWDTQYF

j_gene: TRBJ2-5
d_gene: TRBD1
v_gene: TRBV5-1
abundance: NA
CDR3nt: TGCGCCAGCAGCCCCACAGGGGTGGAAGAGACCCAGTACTTC
CDR3aa: CASSPTGVEETQYF

j_gene: TRBJ1-1
d_gene: NA
v_gene: TRBV12-3/TRBV12-4
abundance: many
CDR3nt: TGTGCCAGCAGTTTTCCGCCGAACACTGAAGCTTTCTTT
CDR3aa: CASSFPPNTEAFF

j_gene: TRBJ2-5
d_gene: TRBD1
v_gene: TRBV29-1
abundance: many
CDR3nt: TGCAGCGTTGAGACAGGGCGGGAGACCCAGTACTTC
CDR3aa: CSVETGRETQYF

j_gene: TRBJ2-1
d_gene: TRBD2
v_gene: TRBV3-1
abundance: NA
CDR3nt: TGTGCCAGCAGCGCAGAGGGGCAGGGACTAGCGGGGAACTACAATGAGCAGTTCTTC
CDR3aa: CASSAEGQGLAGNYNEQFF

j_gene: TRBJ1-1
d_gene: NA
v_gene: TRBV29-1
abundance: many
CDR3nt: TGCAGCGTTGGGGGGCTACGGACTGAAGCTTTCTTT
CDR3aa: CSVGGLRTEAFF

j_gene: TRBJ2-3
d_gene: TRBD1
v_gene: TRBV6-2/TRBV6-3
abundance: NA
CDR3nt: TGTGCCAGCACCGACAGGGGGCGAGGGACAGATACGCAGTATTTT
CDR3aa: CASTDRGRGTDTQYF

j_gene: TRBJ2-1
d_gene: NA
v_gene: TRBV14
abundance: few
CDR3nt: TGTGCCAGCAGCCAAGGGTACTCCTACAATGAGCAGTTCTTC
CDR3aa: CASSQGYSYNEQFF

j_gene: TRBJ2-7
d_gene: TRBD2
v_gene: TRBV2
abundance: few
CDR3nt: TGTGCCAGCAGTTTAGCGGGAGGGATCTACGAGCAGTACTTC
CDR3aa: CASSLAGGIYEQYF

j_gene: TRBJ2-2
d_gene: NA
v_gene: TRBV2
abundance: NA
CDR3nt: TGTGCCAGCAGTGAAACGCAGGCGAACACCGGGGAGCTGTTTTTT
CDR3aa: CASSETQANTGELFF

j_gene: TRBJ2-3
d_gene: TRBD1
v_gene: TRBV7-9
abundance: many
CDR3nt: TGTGCCAGCAGCGGCGGGACAGGGAGTCCCTTGGGAGATACGCAGTATTTT
CDR3aa: CASSGGTGSPLGDTQYF

j_gene: TRBJ1-1
d_gene: NA
v_gene: TRBV3-1
abundance: few
CDR3nt: TGTGCCAGCAGCCCCCTAGGAGGAGGGAGCACTGAAGCTTTCTTT
CDR3aa: CASSPLGGGSTEAFF

j_gene: TRBJ1-1
d_gene: TRBD1
v_gene: TRBV30
abundance: NA
CDR3nt: TGTGCCTGGGCAGGGGGAGGCACTGAAGCTGTCTTT
CDR3aa: CAWAGGGTEAVF

j_gene: TRBJ2-1
d_gene: TRBD2
v_gene: TRBV3-1
abundance: NA
CDR3nt: TGTGCCAGCAGCCAAGGACTAGCGGGGGGGCCAGGTAATGAGCAGTTCTTC
CDR3aa: CASSQGLAGGPGNEQFF

j_gene: TRBJ2-2
d_gene: TRBD2
v_gene: TRBV7-2
abundance: NA
CDR3nt: TGTGCCAGCAGCCCAAGCGGGAGAGGCACCGGGGAGCTGTTTTTT
CDR3aa: CASSPSGRGTGELFF

j_gene: TRBJ2-3
d_gene: TRBD2
v_gene: TRBV15
abundance: few
CDR3nt: TGTGCCACCAGCTGGGGCCTAACTAGCGACACTGGGGGAGATACGCAGTATTTT
CDR3aa: CATSWGLTSDTGGDTQYF

j_gene: TRBJ2-7
d_gene: NA
v_gene: TRBV20-1
abundance: NA
CDR3nt: TGCAGTGCTAGAGAATCGGAGCTAGCGAACTACGAGCAGTACTTC
CDR3aa: CSARESELANYEQYF

j_gene: TRBJ2-5
d_gene: NA
v_gene: TRBV28
abundance: few
CDR3nt: TGTGCCAGCAGTTTAGGCAGATCCCCTATGGAGACCCAGTACTTC
CDR3aa: CASSLGRSPMETQYF